A selection of T cell receptor beta chains follows, all from one sample in a study of shared clonotypes between healthy human individuals. Profiled with immunoSEQ multiplex PCR; TCRdb holds only in-frame clones, not every one. The table includes some 1,400,000 clones, more than 95% detected once. The sequenced sample was naive CD4+ T cells sorted from blood. These receptors were collected from a man aged 30-40 years in good health. Each CDR3 is given with its conserved first and last residue. The order of the fields is V gene, D gene, J gene, clone size, CDR3 protein, CDR3 DNA. D genes are given only for firm matches. The size entry is marked missing in some rows and otherwise reads once, few, many or a size class.

v_call: TRBV19
d_call: TRBD1
j_call: TRBJ2-7
clone_size: -
cdr3_aa: CASSKSPTGPSYEQYF
cdr3_nt: TGTGCCAGTAGTAAAAGCCCGACAGGGCCTTCCTACGAGCAGTACTTC

v_call: TRBV28
d_call: -
j_call: TRBJ1-5
clone_size: once
cdr3_aa: CASRHNRHPNQPQHF
cdr3_nt: TGTGCCAGCAGACATAACCGCCACCCTAATCAGCCCCAGCATTTT

v_call: TRBV7-8
d_call: TRBD1
j_call: TRBJ1-2
clone_size: -
cdr3_aa: CASNPGGAANYGYTF
cdr3_nt: TGTGCCAGCAATCCAGGGGGAGCAGCTAACTATGGCTACACCTTC

v_call: TRBV13
d_call: TRBD2
j_call: TRBJ2-1
clone_size: once
cdr3_aa: CASSWRLAGGYSNEQFF
cdr3_nt: TGTGCCAGCAGCTGGAGACTAGCGGGAGGGTACAGCAATGAGCAGTTCTTC

v_call: TRBV28
d_call: TRBD1
j_call: TRBJ1-2
clone_size: -
cdr3_aa: CASSFTGTATFNYGYTF
cdr3_nt: TGTGCCAGCAGTTTTACCGGGACAGCAACATTTAACTATGGCTACACCTTC

v_call: TRBV5-8
d_call: -
j_call: TRBJ1-5
clone_size: -
cdr3_aa: CASSLQGSNQPQHF
cdr3_nt: TGTGCCAGCAGCTTACAGGGTAGCAATCAGCCCCAGCATTTT

v_call: TRBV9
d_call: TRBD1
j_call: TRBJ2-5
clone_size: -
cdr3_aa: CASSVDRGNEETQYF
cdr3_nt: TGTGCCAGCAGCGTAGACAGGGGAAATGAAGAGACCCAGTACTTC

v_call: TRBV5-4
d_call: -
j_call: TRBJ1-6
clone_size: -
cdr3_aa: CASSFYRGQGNSPLHF
cdr3_nt: TGTGCCAGCAGCTTTTATCGGGGCCAGGGGAATTCACCCCTCCACTTT

v_call: TRBV18
d_call: -
j_call: TRBJ1-4
clone_size: -
cdr3_aa: CASSPPGRVGEKLFF
cdr3_nt: TGTGCCAGCTCACCACCAGGTAGGGTTGGTGAAAAACTGTTTTTT

v_call: TRBV10-1
d_call: TRBD1
j_call: TRBJ2-7
clone_size: -
cdr3_aa: CATRDSSYEQYF
cdr3_nt: TGCGCCACCCGGGACAGCTCCTACGAGCAGTACTTC

v_call: TRBV6-1
d_call: TRBD1
j_call: TRBJ2-1
clone_size: -
cdr3_aa: CASTQDRAYNEQFF
cdr3_nt: TGTGCCAGCACCCAAGACAGGGCCTACAATGAGCAGTTCTTC

v_call: TRBV19
d_call: -
j_call: TRBJ2-2
clone_size: -
cdr3_aa: CASSFGILGTGELFF
cdr3_nt: TGTGCCAGTAGTTTTGGGATCCTGGGCACCGGGGAGCTGTTTTTT

v_call: TRBV28
d_call: -
j_call: TRBJ1-1
clone_size: -
cdr3_aa: CASRQMNTEAFF
cdr3_nt: TGTGCCAGCCGGCAGATGAACACTGAAGCTTTCTTT

v_call: TRBV19
d_call: -
j_call: TRBJ1-4
clone_size: -
cdr3_aa: CASSAWMATNEKLFF
cdr3_nt: TGTGCCAGTAGTGCATGGATGGCAACTAATGAAAAACTGTTTTTT

v_call: TRBV6-1
d_call: -
j_call: TRBJ1-1
clone_size: -
cdr3_aa: CASRLSLDTEAFF
cdr3_nt: TGTGCCAGCAGGTTGAGTTTGGACACTGAAGCTTTCTTT

v_call: TRBV29-1
d_call: TRBD1
j_call: TRBJ1-1
clone_size: -
cdr3_aa: CSVAELWGQGSGTEAFF
cdr3_nt: TGCAGCGTTGCGGAACTTTGGGGACAGGGATCGGGCACTGAAGCTTTCTTT

v_call: TRBV6-4
d_call: -
j_call: TRBJ1-5
clone_size: -
cdr3_aa: CASSESVNQPQHF
cdr3_nt: TGTGCCAGCAGTGAATCGGTAAATCAGCCCCAGCATTTT

v_call: TRBV5-5
d_call: -
j_call: TRBJ2-1
clone_size: -
cdr3_aa: CASSPGGTANNEQFF
cdr3_nt: TGTGCCAGCAGCCCGGGGGGGACAGCCAACAATGAGCAGTTCTTC

v_call: TRBV5-6
d_call: TRBD2
j_call: TRBJ2-7
clone_size: -
cdr3_aa: CASSLAGLVGRHYEQYF
cdr3_nt: TGTGCCAGCAGCTTGGCGGGACTAGTAGGGAGACACTACGAGCAGTACTTC

v_call: TRBV6-5
d_call: TRBD1
j_call: TRBJ2-5
clone_size: -
cdr3_aa: CASSYNIGTGYTTQYF
cdr3_nt: TGTGCCAGCAGTTACAATATCGGGACAGGGTATACGACCCAGTACTTC

v_call: TRBV7-6
d_call: TRBD1
j_call: TRBJ2-5
clone_size: -
cdr3_aa: CASTKRRDSQETQYF
cdr3_nt: TGTGCCAGCACCAAAAGACGGGACAGCCAAGAGACCCAGTACTTC

v_call: TRBV7-2
d_call: -
j_call: TRBJ1-4
clone_size: -
cdr3_aa: CASSSQGKDNEKLFF
cdr3_nt: TGTGCCAGCAGCTCCCAGGGGAAGGATAATGAAAAACTGTTTTTT

v_call: TRBV11-3
d_call: -
j_call: TRBJ2-1
clone_size: -
cdr3_aa: CASSLGRGLSEQFF
cdr3_nt: TGTGCCAGCAGCTTAGGCCGGGGGCTGAGTGAGCAGTTCTTC

v_call: TRBV5-6
d_call: TRBD2
j_call: TRBJ2-3
clone_size: -
cdr3_aa: CASSSPGGLRTDTQYF
cdr3_nt: TGTGCCAGCAGCTCCCCGGGGGGGCTAAGGACAGATACGCAGTATTTT

v_call: TRBV18
d_call: -
j_call: TRBJ2-1
clone_size: -
cdr3_aa: CASSPSRTSEQFF
cdr3_nt: TGTGCCAGCTCCCCCTCCCGGACGAGTGAGCAGTTCTTC

v_call: TRBV27
d_call: TRBD2
j_call: TRBJ2-7
clone_size: -
cdr3_aa: CASRLAENYEQYF
cdr3_nt: TGTGCCAGCAGACTAGCGGAGAACTACGAGCAGTACTTC

v_call: TRBV4-1
d_call: -
j_call: TRBJ2-7
clone_size: -
cdr3_aa: CASSQDNRRVRDEQYF
cdr3_nt: TGCGCCAGCAGCCAAGACAACAGGAGAGTCCGGGACGAGCAGTACTTC

v_call: TRBV6-5
d_call: TRBD1
j_call: TRBJ2-7
clone_size: -
cdr3_aa: CASSYAGTGLGEQYF
cdr3_nt: TGTGCCAGCAGTTACGCCGGGACAGGGCTAGGGGAGCAGTACTTC

v_call: TRBV27
d_call: -
j_call: TRBJ2-3
clone_size: -
cdr3_aa: CASSSRGKSTDTQYF
cdr3_nt: TGTGCCAGCAGTAGCAGGGGTAAATCCACAGATACGCAGTATTTT

v_call: TRBV7-2
d_call: TRBD1
j_call: TRBJ1-5
clone_size: -
cdr3_aa: CASSFDRGKEPQHF
cdr3_nt: TGTGCCAGCAGCTTTGACAGGGGGAAGGAGCCCCAGCATTTT

v_call: TRBV4-1
d_call: -
j_call: TRBJ1-4
clone_size: once
cdr3_aa: CASSHPVEGEKLFF
cdr3_nt: TGCGCCAGCAGCCACCCCGTCGAAGGCGAAAAACTGTTTTTT

v_call: TRBV23-1
d_call: -
j_call: TRBJ2-5
clone_size: -
cdr3_aa: CATDPTETQYF
cdr3_nt: TGCGCCACCGACCCTACAGAGACCCAGTACTTC

v_call: TRBV6-5
d_call: -
j_call: TRBJ2-1
clone_size: -
cdr3_aa: CASRGGGLYNEQFF
cdr3_nt: TGTGCCAGCAGAGGCGGAGGACTTTACAATGAGCAGTTCTTC

v_call: TRBV5-1
d_call: -
j_call: TRBJ2-5
clone_size: -
cdr3_aa: CASSLVGTLQETQYF
cdr3_nt: TGCGCCAGCAGCTTGGTCGGGACTTTACAAGAGACCCAGTACTTC

v_call: TRBV6-5
d_call: -
j_call: TRBJ2-2
clone_size: -
cdr3_aa: CASSYSRGGELFF
cdr3_nt: TGTGCCAGCAGTTACTCGCGCGGAGGGGAGCTGTTTTTT

v_call: TRBV6-1
d_call: -
j_call: TRBJ2-2
clone_size: -
cdr3_aa: CASSGGRTGELFF
cdr3_nt: TGTGCCAGCAGTGGGGGGAGGACCGGGGAGCTGTTTTTT

v_call: TRBV28
d_call: TRBD2
j_call: TRBJ2-7
clone_size: -
cdr3_aa: CASSLRWREAYEQYF
cdr3_nt: TGTGCCAGCAGTTTACGGTGGCGGGAGGCCTACGAGCAGTACTTC

v_call: TRBV6-1
d_call: TRBD2
j_call: TRBJ2-3
clone_size: -
cdr3_aa: CASSELTSGKGTGSTDTQYF
cdr3_nt: TGTGCCAGCAGTGAATTAACTAGCGGGAAAGGAACAGGGAGCACAGATACGCAGTATTTT

v_call: TRBV18
d_call: -
j_call: TRBJ2-7
clone_size: -
cdr3_aa: CASSLGGTYEQYF
cdr3_nt: TGTGCCAGCTCACTGGGGGGCACCTACGAGCAGTACTTC

v_call: TRBV29-1
d_call: TRBD1
j_call: TRBJ1-4
clone_size: -
cdr3_aa: CSAKTGDGEKLFF
cdr3_nt: TGCAGCGCTAAAACAGGGGATGGGGAAAAACTGTTTTTT

v_call: TRBV5-4
d_call: -
j_call: TRBJ2-1
clone_size: -
cdr3_aa: CASRRRDAPYNEQFF
cdr3_nt: TGTGCCAGCAGGCGCCGGGACGCGCCCTACAATGAGCAGTTCTTC

v_call: TRBV18
d_call: -
j_call: TRBJ2-2
clone_size: -
cdr3_aa: CASRGGAGELFF
cdr3_nt: TGTGCCAGCCGGGGCGGAGCCGGGGAGCTGTTTTTT

v_call: TRBV18
d_call: -
j_call: TRBJ2-3
clone_size: -
cdr3_aa: CASSPLGTPHRTDTQYF
cdr3_nt: TGTGCCAGCTCACCACTTGGGACACCCCACCGCACAGATACGCAGTATTTT

v_call: TRBV7-7
d_call: TRBD1
j_call: TRBJ2-5
clone_size: few
cdr3_aa: CASSLPDREETQYF
cdr3_nt: TGTGCTAGCAGCTTACCAGACAGGGAAGAGACCCAGTACTTC

v_call: TRBV2
d_call: TRBD2
j_call: TRBJ2-5
clone_size: -
cdr3_aa: CARRELAEETQYF
cdr3_nt: TGTGCCAGAAGGGAACTAGCGGAAGAGACCCAGTACTTC

v_call: TRBV28
d_call: TRBD2
j_call: TRBJ2-7
clone_size: -
cdr3_aa: CASSSLGRGESYEQYF
cdr3_nt: TGTGCCAGCAGTTCCCTTGGGCGGGGGGAATCCTACGAGCAGTACTTC

v_call: TRBV10-2
d_call: -
j_call: TRBJ1-3
clone_size: many
cdr3_aa: CASRDAGFSSGNTIYF
cdr3_nt: TGCGCCAGCAGAGATGCGGGCTTCAGCTCTGGAAACACCATATATTTT

v_call: TRBV7-2
d_call: -
j_call: TRBJ1-5
clone_size: -
cdr3_aa: CASSFTSLNQPQHF
cdr3_nt: TGTGCCAGCAGCTTCACGTCCCTCAATCAGCCCCAGCATTTT

v_call: TRBV19
d_call: TRBD1
j_call: TRBJ1-2
clone_size: -
cdr3_aa: CASSITGVSGYTF
cdr3_nt: TGTGCCAGTAGTATCACAGGGGTGAGTGGCTACACCTTC